Following are 14 T cell receptor beta chains from one sample sequenced in a study of neoadjuvant anti-PD-1 for oral cavity cancer. Documented time point: after neoadjuvant nivolumab, at surgical resection. This table comes from immunoSEQ multiplex PCR, and its TCRdb copy is limited to in-frame clones, with some not included. Counted here are more than 13,000 clones, over 65% occurring once; the ten biggest clones make up 2% to 2.5%. The sample here was PBMCs, taken after nivolumab (anti-PD-1) treatment. These receptors were collected from a person aged 35 to 85 with oral cavity squamous cell carcinoma.

The J gene is TRBJ2-7, the V gene TRBV5-5; D unresolved. This CDR3 region has 12 residues. In germline, CDR1 is SGHKS, CDR2 YYEKEE (reference sequence). Trimming removed 2 bases from V and 6 bases from J, with 9 bases in between. The CDR3 bases are TGTGCCAGCAGCTTCCCCCTCTCCGAGCAGTACTTC. It yields the protein CASSFPLSEQYF.

This chain connects TRBV27 to TRBJ2-1, with a weak D call TRBD2 (6 bases). Germline V gene lookup returns CDR1 MNHEY and CDR2 SMNVEV (reference sequence). Trimming removed 2 bases from V and 9 bases from J, with 8 bases in between. The CDR3 runs to 12 residues. The CDR3 loop is CASSLQGGEQFF. The CDR3, as DNA: TGTGCCAGCAGTTTACAGGGAGGTGAGCAGTTCTTC.

The gene calls are TRBV29-1 and TRBJ2-2, with TRBD1 identical over 7 bases. V shed 3 bases, J shed 6 bases, and the junction held 10 bases outside the gene matches. Germline CDR1 and CDR2: SQVTM and ANQGSEA. CDR3 length equals 15 residues. Here the CDR3 DNA reads TGCAGCGTTGAGTCGCGGCAGGGGGTCGCCGGGGAGCTGTTTTTT. It specifies CSVESRQGVAGELFF.

The J gene is TRBJ1-2, the V gene TRBV7-9, with D unresolved. The CDR3 contains 13 residues. Trimming stripped 5 bases from V and 8 bases from J, with 15 bases between. Germline V CDR1 and CDR2: SEHNR, FQNEAQ (reference sequence). The CDR3 sequence: CASSPRLGVGYTF. The CDR3 DNA reads TGTGCCAGCAGCCCCAGACTTGGCGTAGGCTACACCTTC.

This chain uses TRBV7-9 with TRBJ1-1, with no clear D. V was clipped by 0 bases and J by 6 bases, with 14 bases between them. CDR1 is SEHNR, CDR2 FQNEAQ, per germline (reference sequence). CDR3 length: 15 residues. The DNA for the CDR3 is TGTGCCAGCAGCTTAGCGCACCCAAAGACGGCTGAAGCTTTCTTT. Amino acids: CASSLAHPKTAEAFF.

This clone was counted a few times. V is TRBV5-1 and J is TRBJ1-1, with D hard to call. With 5 bases removed from V and 4 bases from J, the gap between germline ends came to 18 bases. This CDR3 contains 15 residues. CDR1 SGHRS and CDR2 YFSETQ come from the germline V gene. CDR3 sequence (DNA): TGCGCCAGCAGACCCCGCCCCGGGGAGTCCACTGAAGCTTTCTTT. Translated: CASRPRPGESTEAFF.

The chain is built from TRBV15 and TRBJ1-2; 9 bases are a match to TRBD1. The V and J ends lost 3 bases and 7 bases, in that order; junction bases with no gene match: 6. Germline CDR1 LNHNV, CDR2 YYDKDF (reference sequence). The CDR3 has 14 amino acids. The CDR3 loop reads CATSRGTGRSGYTF. Here the CDR3 DNA reads TGTGCCACCAGCAGGGGGACAGGGCGGTCTGGCTACACCTTC.

This rearrangement joins TRBV2 to TRBJ1-1; D unresolved. Between the trimmed V and J ends, which lost 4 bases and 0 bases, there was a span of 12 bases. Germline V gene data show CDR1 as SNHLY and CDR2 as FYNNEI. The CDR3 sequence is 15 residues long. The CDR3 DNA is TGTGCCAGCAGTGCCAGTTTAGACATGAACACTGAAGCTTTCTTT. This gives the protein CASSASLDMNTEAFF.

J is TRBJ1-4 and V is TRBV6-5, with D perhaps TRBD1 (5 bases). CDR3 size: 13 residues. The V end lost 8 bases, the J end lost 3 bases, and 10 bases lay between the germline ends. Germline CDR1 reads MNHEY; CDR2 reads SVGAGI. The CDR3 region has the DNA TGTGCCAGCGCCAGGGTGGCTAATGAAAAACTGTTTTTT. Its translation is CASARVANEKLFF.

The V gene is TRBV19, the J gene TRBJ1-5, with TRBD1 identical over 7 bases. The J segment lost 4 bases and the V segment lost 3 bases, leaving 3 bases of the junction unmatched. CDR1 and CDR2 (germline): LNHDA, SQIVND (reference sequence). This CDR3 contains 14 residues. CDR3 residues: CASSIWDRNQPQHF. DNA for the CDR3: TGTGCCAGTAGTATCTGGGACAGAAATCAGCCCCAGCATTTT.

The chain couples TRBV27 to TRBJ2-3, with D maybe TRBD1 (7 bases). The CDR3 has 16 residues. The V end was cut by 5 bases, the J end by 0 bases, with 15 bases between. Germline CDR1 and CDR2: MNHEY and SMNVEV (reference sequence). CDR3 sequence (DNA): TGTGCCAGCAGTGGCGGGACAGCCACTAGCACAGATACGCAGTATTTT. It translates to CASSGGTATSTDTQYF.

The rearrangement joins TRBV5-4 to TRBJ1-2, with TRBD1 as a possible D gene (6 bases). Germline V gene sequence: CDR1 SGHNT, CDR2 YYREEE (reference sequence). This CDR3 contains 15 residues. Deletions cut 0 bases from V and 5 bases from J, with 14 bases between. CDR3 in amino acids: CASSLAGAAGYGYTF. In DNA form, the CDR3 reads TGTGCCAGCAGCTTGGCAGGGGCCGCAGGATATGGCTACACCTTC.

V gene TRBV25-1 combines with J gene TRBJ2-5; D is ambiguous. CDR1 and CDR2 from the germline V gene are MGHDK and SYGVNS. Trimming left V 5 bases short and J 0 bases short, with 13 bases between. CDR3 length equals 15 residues. CDR3 coding DNA: TGTGCCAGCAGTTTGGCAGGTAGAAACCAAGAGACCCAGTACTTC. Its translation: CASSLAGRNQETQYF.

This rearrangement joins TRBV30 to TRBJ2-5; D tentatively reads TRBD1 or TRBD2 (5 bases each). CDR3 length equals 14 residues. Trimming took off 0 bases at V and 9 bases at J, with 17 bases between the two ends. Germline assignment: CDR1 GTSNPN and CDR2 SVGIG (reference sequence). The CDR3 region is CAWSVSSGPAPQYF. The DNA for the CDR3 is TGTGCCTGGAGTGTATCGTCGGGACCGGCCCCCCAGTACTTC.